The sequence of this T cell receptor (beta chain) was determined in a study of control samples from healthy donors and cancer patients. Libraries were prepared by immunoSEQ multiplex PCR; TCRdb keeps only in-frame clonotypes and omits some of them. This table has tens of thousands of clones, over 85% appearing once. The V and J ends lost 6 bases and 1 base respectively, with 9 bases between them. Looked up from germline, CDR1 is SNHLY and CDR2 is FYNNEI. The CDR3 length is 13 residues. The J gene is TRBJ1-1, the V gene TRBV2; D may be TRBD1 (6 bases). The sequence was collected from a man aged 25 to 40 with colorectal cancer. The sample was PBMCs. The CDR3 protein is CASRLGQNTEAFF. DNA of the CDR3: TGTGCCAGCAGACTGGGACAGAACACTGAAGCTTTCTTT. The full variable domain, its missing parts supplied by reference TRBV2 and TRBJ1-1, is EPEVTQTPSHQVTQMGQEVILRCVPISNHLYFYWYRQILGQKVEFLVSFYNNEISEKSEIFDDQFSVERPDGSNFTLKIRSTKLEDSAMYFCASRLGQNTEAFFGQGTRLTVV.